The sample holds a few counts of the clone carrying this T cell receptor (beta chain). The data are from a study of T cell changes during pregnancy in multiple sclerosis. The V end lost 3 bases, the J end lost 5 bases, and 13 bases lay between the germline ends. Germline CDR1 and CDR2: MDHEN and SYDVKM. This CDR3 contains 14 residues. Generated by immunoSEQ multiplex PCR, the TCRdb table keeps only in-frame clones and is missing some. Among over 80,000 clones listed, around 95% were seen once. V is TRBV28 and J is TRBJ1-1; D call uncertain. The sample in question was peripheral blood, obtained in the third trimester of pregnancy. The TCR comes from a female donor in good health, enrolled as a control in a pregnancy study. CDR3 sequence: CASSFGDLRTEAFF. Here the CDR3 DNA reads TGTGCCAGCAGTTTCGGAGACTTGAGAACTGAAGCTTTCTTT. Variable domain in full (rest from reference TRBV28 and TRBJ1-1): DVKVTQSSRYLVKRTGEKVFLECVQDMDHENMFWYRQDPGLGLRLIYFSYDVKMKEKGDIPEGYSVSREKKERFSLILESASTNQTSMYLCASSFGDLRTEAFFGQGTRLTVV.